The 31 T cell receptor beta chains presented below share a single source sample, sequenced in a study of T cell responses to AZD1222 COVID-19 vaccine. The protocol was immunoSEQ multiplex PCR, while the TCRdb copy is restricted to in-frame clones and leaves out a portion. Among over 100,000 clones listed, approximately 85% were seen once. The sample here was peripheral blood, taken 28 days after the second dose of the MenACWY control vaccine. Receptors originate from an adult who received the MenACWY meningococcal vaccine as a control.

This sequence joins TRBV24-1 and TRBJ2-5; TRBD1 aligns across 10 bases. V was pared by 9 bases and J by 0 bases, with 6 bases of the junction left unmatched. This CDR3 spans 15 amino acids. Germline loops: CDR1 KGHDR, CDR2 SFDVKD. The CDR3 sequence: CATSPGQGNQETQYF. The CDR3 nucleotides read TGTGCCACCTCTCCGGGACAGGGGAACCAAGAGACCCAGTACTTC.

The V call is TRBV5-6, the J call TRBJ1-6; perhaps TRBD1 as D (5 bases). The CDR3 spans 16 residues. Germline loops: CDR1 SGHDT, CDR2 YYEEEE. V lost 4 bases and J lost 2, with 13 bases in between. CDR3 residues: CASSPGVTAYNSPLHF. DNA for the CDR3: TGTGCCAGCAGCCCGGGGGTGACAGCCTATAATTCACCCCTCCACTTT.

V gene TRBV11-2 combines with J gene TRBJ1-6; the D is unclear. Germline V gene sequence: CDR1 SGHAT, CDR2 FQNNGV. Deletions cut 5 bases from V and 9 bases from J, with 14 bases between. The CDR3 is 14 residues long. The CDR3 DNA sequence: TGTGCCAGCAGCCCGCGTGGAGGGAGTTCACCCCTCCACTTT. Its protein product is CASSPRGGSSPLHF.

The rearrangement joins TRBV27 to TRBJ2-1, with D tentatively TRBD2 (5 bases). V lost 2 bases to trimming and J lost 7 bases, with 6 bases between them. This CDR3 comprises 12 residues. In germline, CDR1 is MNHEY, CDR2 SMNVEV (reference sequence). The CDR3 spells CASSLRGNEQFF. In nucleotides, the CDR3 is TGTGCCAGCAGTTTACGGGGAAATGAGCAGTTCTTC.

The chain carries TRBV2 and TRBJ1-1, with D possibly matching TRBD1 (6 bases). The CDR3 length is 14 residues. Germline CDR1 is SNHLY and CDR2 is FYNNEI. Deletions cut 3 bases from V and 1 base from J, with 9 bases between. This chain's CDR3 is CASSDTGRNTEAFF. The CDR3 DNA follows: TGTGCCAGCAGTGACACAGGGCGGAACACTGAAGCTTTCTTT.

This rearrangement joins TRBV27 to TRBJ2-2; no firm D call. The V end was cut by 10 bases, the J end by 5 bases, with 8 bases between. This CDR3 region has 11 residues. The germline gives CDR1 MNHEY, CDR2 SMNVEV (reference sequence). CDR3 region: CATKATGELFF. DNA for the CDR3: TGTGCCACCAAAGCTACCGGGGAGCTGTTTTTT.

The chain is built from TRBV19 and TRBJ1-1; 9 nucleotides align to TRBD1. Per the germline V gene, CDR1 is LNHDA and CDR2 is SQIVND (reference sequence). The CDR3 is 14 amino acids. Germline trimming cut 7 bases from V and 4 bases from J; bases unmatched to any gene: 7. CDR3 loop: CASTTTGGTTEAFF. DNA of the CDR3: TGTGCCAGTACCACGACAGGGGGGACCACTGAAGCTTTCTTT. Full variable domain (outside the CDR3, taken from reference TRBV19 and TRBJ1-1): DGGITQSPKYLFRKEGQNVTLSCEQNLNHDAMYWYRQDPGQGLRLIYYSQIVNDFQKGDIAEGYSVSREKKESFPLTVTSAQKNPTAFYLCASTTTGGTTEAFFGQGTRLTVV.

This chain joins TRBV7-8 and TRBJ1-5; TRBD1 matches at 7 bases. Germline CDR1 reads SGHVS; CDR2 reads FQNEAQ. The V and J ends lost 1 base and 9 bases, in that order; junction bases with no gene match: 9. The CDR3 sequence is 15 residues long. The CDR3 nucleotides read TGTGCCAGCAGCTTAGGACCAGGGACAGTCAGGCCCCAGCATTTT. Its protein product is CASSLGPGTVRPQHF.

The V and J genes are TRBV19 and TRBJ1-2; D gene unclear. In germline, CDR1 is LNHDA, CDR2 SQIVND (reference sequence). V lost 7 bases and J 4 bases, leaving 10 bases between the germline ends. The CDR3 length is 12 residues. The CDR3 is CASTIPGYGYTF. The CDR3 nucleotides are TGTGCCAGTACCATCCCAGGCTATGGCTACACCTTC.

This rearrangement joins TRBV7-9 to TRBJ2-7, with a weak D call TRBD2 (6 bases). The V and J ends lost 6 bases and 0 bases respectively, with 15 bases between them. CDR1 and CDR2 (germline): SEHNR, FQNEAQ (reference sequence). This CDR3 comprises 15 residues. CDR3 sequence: CASRPGASASYEQYF. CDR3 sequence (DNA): TGTGCCAGCAGACCGGGAGCAAGCGCCTCCTACGAGCAGTACTTC.

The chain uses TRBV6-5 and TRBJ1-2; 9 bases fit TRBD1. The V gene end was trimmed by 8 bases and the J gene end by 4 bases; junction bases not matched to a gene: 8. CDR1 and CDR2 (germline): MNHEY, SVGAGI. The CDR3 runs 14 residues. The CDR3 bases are TGTGCCAGCCGGGGGGGACAGGGCCCCTATGGCTACACCTTC. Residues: CASRGGQGPYGYTF.

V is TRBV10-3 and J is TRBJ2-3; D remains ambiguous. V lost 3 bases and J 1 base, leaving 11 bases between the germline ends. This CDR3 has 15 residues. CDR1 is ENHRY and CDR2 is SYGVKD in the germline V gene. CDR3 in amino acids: CAISDRQWRTDTQYF. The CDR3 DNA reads TGTGCCATCAGTGATAGGCAGTGGCGCACAGATACGCAGTATTTT.

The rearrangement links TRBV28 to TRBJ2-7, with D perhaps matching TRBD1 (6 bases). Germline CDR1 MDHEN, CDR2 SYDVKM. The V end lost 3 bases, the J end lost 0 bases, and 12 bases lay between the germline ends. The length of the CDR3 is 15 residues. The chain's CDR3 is CASSFGQTSSYEQYV. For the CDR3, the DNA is TGTGCCAGCAGTTTCGGACAGACCAGCTCCTACGAGCAGTACGTC.

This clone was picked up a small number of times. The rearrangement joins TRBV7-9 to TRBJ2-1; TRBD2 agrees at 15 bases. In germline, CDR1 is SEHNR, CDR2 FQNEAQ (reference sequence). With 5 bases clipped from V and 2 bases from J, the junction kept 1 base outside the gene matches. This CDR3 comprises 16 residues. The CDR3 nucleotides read TGTGCCAGCAGCGGGACTAGCGGGGGGCCCTACAATGAGCAGTTCTTC. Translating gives CASSGTSGGPYNEQFF.

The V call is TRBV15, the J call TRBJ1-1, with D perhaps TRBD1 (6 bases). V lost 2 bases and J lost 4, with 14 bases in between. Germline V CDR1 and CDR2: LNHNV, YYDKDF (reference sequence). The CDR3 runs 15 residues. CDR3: CATSRIRGGGTEAFF. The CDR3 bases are TGTGCCACCAGCAGAATCCGTGGGGGCGGCACTGAAGCTTTCTTT.

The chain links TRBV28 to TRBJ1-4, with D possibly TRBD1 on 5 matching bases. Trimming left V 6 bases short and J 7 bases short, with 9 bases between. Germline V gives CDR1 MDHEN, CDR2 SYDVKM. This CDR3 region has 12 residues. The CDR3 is CASRAGREKLFF. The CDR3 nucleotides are TGTGCCAGCAGGGCAGGGCGTGAAAAACTGTTTTTT.

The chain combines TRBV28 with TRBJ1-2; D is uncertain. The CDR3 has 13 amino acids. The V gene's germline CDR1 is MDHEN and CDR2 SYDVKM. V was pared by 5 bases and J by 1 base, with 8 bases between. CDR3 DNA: TGTGCCAGCAGTAGTGGGCTTAACTATGGCTACACCTTC. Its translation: CASSSGLNYGYTF.

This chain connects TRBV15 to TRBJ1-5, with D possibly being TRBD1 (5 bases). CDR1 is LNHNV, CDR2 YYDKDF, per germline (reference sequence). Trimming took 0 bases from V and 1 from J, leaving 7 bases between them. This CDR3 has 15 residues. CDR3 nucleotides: TGTGCCACCAGCAGAGATCGGGACAGCAATCAGCCCCAGCATTTT. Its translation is CATSRDRDSNQPQHF.

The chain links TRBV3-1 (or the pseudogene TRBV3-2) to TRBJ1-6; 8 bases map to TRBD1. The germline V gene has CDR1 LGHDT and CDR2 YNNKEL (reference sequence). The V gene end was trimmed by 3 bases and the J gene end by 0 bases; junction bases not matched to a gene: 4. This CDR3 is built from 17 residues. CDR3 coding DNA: TGTGCCAGCAGCCAGGGACAGGCCGGCTCCTATAATTCACCCCTCCACTTT. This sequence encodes CASSQGQAGSYNSPLHF.

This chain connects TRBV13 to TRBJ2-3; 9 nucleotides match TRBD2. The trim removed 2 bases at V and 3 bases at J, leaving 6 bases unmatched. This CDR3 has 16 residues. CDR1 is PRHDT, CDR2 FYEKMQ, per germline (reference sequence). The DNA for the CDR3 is TGTGCCAGCAGCTTAAGGGCGGGGGGGCAGACAGATACGCAGTATTTT. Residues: CASSLRAGGQTDTQYF.

In DNA, the CDR3 is TGTGCCAGCAGTTTCCATACAGGGGGCGCGAGTTCACCCCTCCACTTT. Encoded protein: CASSFHTGGASSPLHF. The chain joins TRBV27 to TRBJ1-6; TRBD1 matches at 9 bases. The ends lost 3 bases at V and 9 bases at J; junction bases unmatched: 9. The CDR3 extends over 16 amino acids. Germline CDR1 is MNHEY and CDR2 is SMNVEV (reference sequence).

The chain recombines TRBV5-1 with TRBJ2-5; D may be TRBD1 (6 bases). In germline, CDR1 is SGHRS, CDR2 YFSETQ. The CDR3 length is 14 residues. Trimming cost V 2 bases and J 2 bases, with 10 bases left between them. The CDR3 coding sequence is TGCGCCAGCAGCTTCGGGACACAACAAGAGACCCAGTACTTC. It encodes CASSFGTQQETQYF. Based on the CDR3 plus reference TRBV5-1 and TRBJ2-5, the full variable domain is KAGVTQTPRYLIKTRGQQVTLSCSPISGHRSVSWYQQTPGQGLQFLFEYFSETQRNKGNFPGRFSGRQFSNSRSEMNVSTLELGDSALYLCASSFGTQQETQYFGPGTRLLVL.

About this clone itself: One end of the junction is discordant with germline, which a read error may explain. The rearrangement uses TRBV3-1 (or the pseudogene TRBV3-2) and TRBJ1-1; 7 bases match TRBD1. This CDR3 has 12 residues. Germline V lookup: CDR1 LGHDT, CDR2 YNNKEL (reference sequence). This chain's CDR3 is CACRGSGTEAFF. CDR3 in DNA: TGTGCCTGCAGGGGGAGTGGCACTGAAGCTTTCTTT.

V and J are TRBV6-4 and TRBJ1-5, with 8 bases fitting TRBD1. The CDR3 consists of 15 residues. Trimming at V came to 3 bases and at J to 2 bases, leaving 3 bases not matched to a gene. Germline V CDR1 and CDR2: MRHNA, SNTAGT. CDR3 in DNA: TGTGCCAGCAGTGATTCGGGACAGGGCAATCAGCCCCAGCATTTT. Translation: CASSDSGQGNQPQHF.

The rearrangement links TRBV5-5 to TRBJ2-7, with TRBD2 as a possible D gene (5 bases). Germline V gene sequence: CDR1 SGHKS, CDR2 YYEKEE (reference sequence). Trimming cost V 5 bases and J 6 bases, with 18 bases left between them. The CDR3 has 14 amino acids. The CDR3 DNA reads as TGTGCCAGCAGTTTTGACATCGACGCGGGCGAGCAGTACTTC. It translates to CASSFDIDAGEQYF.

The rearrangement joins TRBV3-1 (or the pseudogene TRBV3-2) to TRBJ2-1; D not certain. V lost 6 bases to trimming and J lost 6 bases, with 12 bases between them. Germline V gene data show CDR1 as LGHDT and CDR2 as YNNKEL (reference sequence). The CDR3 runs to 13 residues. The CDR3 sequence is CASRLEPGNEQFF. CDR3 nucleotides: TGTGCCAGCAGACTGGAGCCTGGCAATGAGCAGTTCTTC.

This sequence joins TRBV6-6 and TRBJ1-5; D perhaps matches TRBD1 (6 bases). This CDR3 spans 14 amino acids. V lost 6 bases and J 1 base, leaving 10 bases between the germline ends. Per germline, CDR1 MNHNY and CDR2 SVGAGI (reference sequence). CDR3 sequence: CASRPGGSNQPQHF. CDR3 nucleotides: TGTGCCAGCAGGCCTGGGGGCAGCAATCAGCCCCAGCATTTT.

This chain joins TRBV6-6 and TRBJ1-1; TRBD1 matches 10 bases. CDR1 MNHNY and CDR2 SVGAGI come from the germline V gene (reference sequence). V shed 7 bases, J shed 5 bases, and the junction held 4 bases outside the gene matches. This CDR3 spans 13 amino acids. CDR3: CASIGQGETEAFF. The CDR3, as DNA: TGTGCCAGCATTGGACAGGGGGAAACTGAAGCTTTCTTT.

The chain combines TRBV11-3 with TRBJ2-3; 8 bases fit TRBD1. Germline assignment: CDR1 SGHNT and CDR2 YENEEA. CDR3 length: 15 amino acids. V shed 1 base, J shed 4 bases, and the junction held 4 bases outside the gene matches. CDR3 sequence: CASSLGTGSPDTQYF. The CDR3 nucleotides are TGTGCCAGCAGCTTAGGGACAGGGAGCCCAGATACGCAGTATTTT.

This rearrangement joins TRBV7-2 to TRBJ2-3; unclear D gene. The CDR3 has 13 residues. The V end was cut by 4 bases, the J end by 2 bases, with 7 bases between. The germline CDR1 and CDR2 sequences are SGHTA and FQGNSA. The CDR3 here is CASSSLSTDTQYF. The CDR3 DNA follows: TGTGCCAGCAGCTCCCTCTCCACAGATACGCAGTATTTT.

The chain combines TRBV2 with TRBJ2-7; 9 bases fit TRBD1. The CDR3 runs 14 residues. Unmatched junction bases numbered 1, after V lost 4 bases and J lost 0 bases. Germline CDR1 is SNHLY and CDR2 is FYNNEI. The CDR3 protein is CASSAGQGSYEQYF. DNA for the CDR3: TGTGCCAGCAGTGCGGGACAGGGCTCCTACGAGCAGTACTTC.